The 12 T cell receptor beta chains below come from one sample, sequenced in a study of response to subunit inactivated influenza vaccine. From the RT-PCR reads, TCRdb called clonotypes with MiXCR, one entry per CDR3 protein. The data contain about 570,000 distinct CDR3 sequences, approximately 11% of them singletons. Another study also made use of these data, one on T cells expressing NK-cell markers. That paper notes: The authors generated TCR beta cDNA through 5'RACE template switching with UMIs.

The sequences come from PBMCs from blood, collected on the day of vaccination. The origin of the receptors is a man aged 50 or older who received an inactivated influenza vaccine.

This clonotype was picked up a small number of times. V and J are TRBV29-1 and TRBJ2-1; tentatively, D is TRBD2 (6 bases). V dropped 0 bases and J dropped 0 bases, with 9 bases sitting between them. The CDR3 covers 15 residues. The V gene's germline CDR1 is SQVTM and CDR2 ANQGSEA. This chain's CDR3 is CSVEDPGSSYNEQFF. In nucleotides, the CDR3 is TGCAGCGTTGAAGATCCCGGGAGCTCCTACAATGAGCAGTTCTTC.

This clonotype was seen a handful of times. CDR3 region: CASSFHPDRDGASYEQYF. The CDR3, as DNA: TGTGCCAGCAGTTTTCACCCGGACCGGGACGGAGCCTCCTACGAGCAGTACTTC. The chain uses TRBV28 and TRBJ2-7; D may correspond to TRBD1 or TRBD2 (5 bases each). This CDR3 spans 18 amino acids. Trimming left V 3 bases short and J 0 bases short, with 21 bases between. Germline values: CDR1 MDHEN, CDR2 SYDVKM.

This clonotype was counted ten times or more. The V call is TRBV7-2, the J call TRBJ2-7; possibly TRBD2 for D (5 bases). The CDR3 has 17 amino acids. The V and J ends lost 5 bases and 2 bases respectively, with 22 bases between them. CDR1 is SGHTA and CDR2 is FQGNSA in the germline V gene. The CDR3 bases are TGTGCCAGCAGCCTAAAAGACCATACTGGCGGGCCCTACGAGCAGTACTTC. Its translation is CASSLKDHTGGPYEQYF.

CDR3 in amino acids: CSVASDYEQYF. The CDR3 nucleotides read TGCAGCGTTGCGTCAGACTACGAGCAGTACTTC. The chain is built from TRBV29-1 and TRBJ2-7, with unresolved D. Germline V gene data show CDR1 as SQVTM and CDR2 as ANQGSEA. The V end was cut by 4 bases, the J end by 3 bases, with 7 bases between. There are 11 residues in the CDR3.

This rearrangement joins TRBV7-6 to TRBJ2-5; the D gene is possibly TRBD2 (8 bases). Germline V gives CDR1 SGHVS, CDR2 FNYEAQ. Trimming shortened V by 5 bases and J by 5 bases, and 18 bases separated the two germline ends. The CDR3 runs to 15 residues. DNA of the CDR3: TGTGCCAGCAGCCATACAGGGGAGCGGGGGGAGACCCAGTACTTC. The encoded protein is CASSHTGERGETQYF. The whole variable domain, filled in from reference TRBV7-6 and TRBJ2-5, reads GAGVSQSPRYKVTKRGQDVALRCDPISGHVSLYWYRQALGQGPEFLTYFNYEAQQDKSGLPNDRFSAERPEGSISTLTIQRTEQRDSAMYRCASSHTGERGETQYFGPGTRLLVL.

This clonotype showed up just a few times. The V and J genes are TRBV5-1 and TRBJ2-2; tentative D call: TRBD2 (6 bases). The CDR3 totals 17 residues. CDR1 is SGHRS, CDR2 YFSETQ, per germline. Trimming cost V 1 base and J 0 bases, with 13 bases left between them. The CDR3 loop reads CASSLLVSGSNTGELFF. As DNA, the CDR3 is TGCGCCAGCAGCTTGTTGGTAAGCGGGTCGAACACCGGGGAGCTGTTTTTT.

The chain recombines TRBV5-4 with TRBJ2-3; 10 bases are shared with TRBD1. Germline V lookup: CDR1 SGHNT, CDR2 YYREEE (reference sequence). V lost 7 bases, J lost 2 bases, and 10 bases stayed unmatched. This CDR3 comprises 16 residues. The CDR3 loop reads CASASAGTGVTDTQYF. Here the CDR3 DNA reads TGTGCCAGCGCATCCGCAGGGACAGGGGTCACAGATACGCAGTATTTT.

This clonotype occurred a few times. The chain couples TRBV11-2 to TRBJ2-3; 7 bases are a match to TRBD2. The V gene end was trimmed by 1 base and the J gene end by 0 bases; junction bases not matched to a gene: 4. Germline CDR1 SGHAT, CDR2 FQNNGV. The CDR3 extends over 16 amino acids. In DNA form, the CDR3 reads TGTGCCAGCAGCTTAGTTAACGGGGGGAGCACAGATACGCAGTATTTT. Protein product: CASSLVNGGSTDTQYF.

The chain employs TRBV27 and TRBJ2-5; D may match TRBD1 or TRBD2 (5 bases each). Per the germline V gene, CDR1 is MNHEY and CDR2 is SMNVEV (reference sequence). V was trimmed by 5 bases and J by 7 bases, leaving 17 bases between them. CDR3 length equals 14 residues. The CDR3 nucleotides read TGTGCCAGCAGTACCGGGACGGGCCTCGGGACCCAGTACTTC. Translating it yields CASSTGTGLGTQYF.

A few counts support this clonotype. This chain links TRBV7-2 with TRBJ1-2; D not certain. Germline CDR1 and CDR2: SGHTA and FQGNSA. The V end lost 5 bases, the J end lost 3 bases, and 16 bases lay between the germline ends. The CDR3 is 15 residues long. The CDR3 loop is CASSPGPQTDYGYTF. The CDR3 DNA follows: TGTGCCAGCAGCCCCGGCCCTCAGACGGACTATGGCTACACCTTC. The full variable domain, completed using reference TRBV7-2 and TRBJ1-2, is GAGVSQSPSNKVTEKGKDVELRCDPISGHTALYWYRQSLGQGLEFLIYFQGNSAPDKSGLPSDRFSAERTGGSVSTLTIQRTQQEDSAVYLCASSPGPQTDYGYTFGSGTRLTVV.

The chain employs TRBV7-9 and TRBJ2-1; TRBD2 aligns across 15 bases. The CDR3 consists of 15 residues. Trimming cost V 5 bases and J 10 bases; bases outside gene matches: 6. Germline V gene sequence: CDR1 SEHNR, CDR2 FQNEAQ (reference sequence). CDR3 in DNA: TGTGCCAGCAGCACCGGGACTAGCGGGGGGCTAGAGCAGTTCTTC. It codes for CASSTGTSGGLEQFF.

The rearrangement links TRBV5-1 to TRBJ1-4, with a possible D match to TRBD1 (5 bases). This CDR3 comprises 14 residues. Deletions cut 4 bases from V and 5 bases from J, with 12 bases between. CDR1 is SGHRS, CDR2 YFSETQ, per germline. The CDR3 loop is CASSPAGQNEKLFF. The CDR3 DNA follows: TGCGCCAGCAGCCCGGCAGGGCAGAATGAAAAACTGTTTTTT.